The present T cell receptor (beta chain) was sequenced within a study of tumor-infiltrating lymphocytes in localized non-small cell lung cancer (dated by TCRdb to 2020 to 2023). With respect to the entire study: Patients whose samples were collected after neoadjuvant chemotherapy, as well as both smokers and never-smokers and several histologies, were included in the cohort. The overall ICON cohort comprised over 140 surgical patients with localized non-small cell lung cancer whose tumors were resected. Flow cytometry, multiplex immunofluorescence, RNA-seq, exome sequencing and proteomics were applied to the same patients as TCR sequencing, which was one of several integrated assays. Each patient contributed resected tumor tissue and uninvolved lung tissue from the same patient, described as non-adjacent to the tumor. A total of 45 to 65 patients were included in the paired tumor versus uninvolved lung comparison of immunoSEQ T-cell fraction.

Summary of the overall study and its limitations: Because different pieces of the same tissue were used for different assays, technical variation could not be separated from intratumor heterogeneity. TCR-derived T-cell fraction did not differ between the flow cytometry-defined immunotypes IM1 (good prognosis) and IM2 (poor prognosis). Consistent with immunofluorescence CD3 counts, TCRbeta sequencing supported greater T cell infiltration in tumors than in uninvolved lung tissue. Because assay coverage varied across patients depending on available tissue quantity, TCR sequencing was performed for only a subset of the cohort. No association of tumor T-cell fraction from TCR sequencing with recurrence-free survival was found (p = 0.61).

The CDR3 contains 15 residues, cysteine and phenylalanine counted. The DNA shown is the 45-base CDR3, in frame from base 1. CDR1 is given as MNHEY and CDR2 as SMNVEV, both from the germline V gene (reference sequence). Relative to germline, V is 4 bases shorter and J is 0 bases shorter, with 10 bases between their ends. The immunoSEQ assay used for TCR sequencing gave the T-cell fraction in both tumor and uninvolved lung tissue. As for how the authors treated the data: For survival analysis, patients were divided into high (upper tertile) and low (lower two tertiles) T-cell fraction groups, which were compared by log-rank test. A signed-rank test was used to check for differences in T-cell fraction between paired tumor and uninvolved lung. In TCRdb, the immuneACCESS table is reduced to in-frame sequences with V and J assigned. These tables do not hold every clone; where another copy was compared, an unresolved V gene accounts for under half, and the others remain unexplained. The V and J calls and the clone size are those of that table, but D and trimming were determined from the DNA. This sample gives roughly 7,200 clones in total; approximately 69% of them show up just once. Of the sample, 12% is held by the ten largest clones.

Notes on this clone: Its antigen is not yet known. No much larger clone exists at a distance of one base, and base qualities are not known.

Enrollment in ICON was initiated in the first half of 2016, and the last patient was enrolled in the second half of 2018. A subcohort of some 80 patients provided fresh tumor and matched uninvolved tissue for in-depth immune analyses, with TCR sequencing among those analyses. TCR sequencing was performed on DNA isolated from bulk tissue, without cell sorting. Source material: lung tumor tissue. The receptor chain draws on TRBV27 and TRBJ1-3; there is no confident call for the D gene. The clonotype was recovered from a human donor with non-small cell lung cancer. CDR3 loop: CASSSSLYSGNTIYF. The bases are TGTGCCAGCAGTTCCAGCCTCTACTCTGGAAACACCATATATTTT.